These T cell receptor beta chains were read from a single sample in a study of control samples from healthy donors and cancer patients. Sequencing used immunoSEQ multiplex PCR; TCRdb keeps in-frame clones, though not all of them. The table lists about 80,000 clones, around 84% of them singletons, with roughly 12% in the top ten. Sequences were obtained from PBMCs. The receptors here all came from a man between 60 and 70 years old with head and neck cancer. CDR3s include the opening cysteine and the closing phenylalanine or tryptophan. D genes are given only for firm matches.

CASSSGGRADTQYF,TRBJ2-3,TRBD1,TRBV5-4
CASSAGLAGGPDGELFF,TRBJ2-2,TRBD2,TRBV5-1
CASSSFRGMRNNEQFF,TRBJ2-1,NA,TRBV11-2
CATSKSGEYQPQHF,TRBJ1-5,NA,TRBV15
CASSTGVVYTEAFF,TRBJ1-1,TRBD1,TRBV28
CASSQHRPTGDYGYTF,TRBJ1-2,TRBD1,TRBV14
CASSLGLAGINEQFF,TRBJ2-1,TRBD2,TRBV5-1
CASSLSQTNTYEQYF,TRBJ2-7,NA,TRBV5-1
CASSLGRTNYGYTF,TRBJ1-2,NA,TRBV27
CASSQLAGSYNEQFF,TRBJ2-1,TRBD2,TRBV5-5
CASSGHGTSRPYEQYF,TRBJ2-7,TRBD2,TRBV11-2
CASYGPGNRATGELFF,TRBJ2-2,NA,TRBV18
CASSLGGLVGGEQYF,TRBJ2-7,NA,TRBV5-1
CASSLAPQGWVTEAFF,TRBJ1-1,TRBD1,TRBV5-4
CASSPLVRGELFF,TRBJ2-2,NA,TRBV4-2
CASSSQGVSYGYTF,TRBJ1-2,NA,TRBV11-2
CASSLAWDNSYEQYF,TRBJ2-7,NA,TRBV11-2
CASSRNRAVTGELFF,TRBJ2-2,NA,TRBV3-1/TRBV3-2
CAWSVQGANEKLFF,TRBJ1-4,NA,TRBV30
CSANGISYNEQFF,TRBJ2-1,NA,TRBV29-1
CSVEGLAGGEQFF,TRBJ2-1,TRBD2,TRBV29-1
CASRRGTSSYNEQFF,TRBJ2-1,TRBD2,TRBV27
CASSLGTYEQYF,TRBJ2-7,NA,TRBV5-1
CASGRSYGYTF,TRBJ1-2,NA,TRBV19
CASSEVLERAIYF,TRBJ1-3,NA,TRBV10-2